This entry concerns a single T cell receptor beta chain. The data are from a study of blood T cell repertoires in COVID-19. Study information: Acute and convalescent COVID-19 specimens originated in the United States, Italy and Spain. PBMCs, B-cell-depleted T cells, or T cells were the source of the cDNA or gDNA that made up the material.

Original processing notes: For nucleated cells, counts were estimated from reference gene primer amplification. Generated by immunoSEQ multiplex PCR, the TCRdb table keeps only in-frame clones and is missing some. The D gene and trimming were derived from the DNA, and the V and J assignments and clone size from that table. The sample lists some 370,000 clones; 90% were seen once. CDR1 SEHNR and CDR2 FQNEAQ come from the germline V gene (reference sequence). The trim removed 1 base at V and 4 bases at J, leaving 3 bases unmatched. The CDR3 consists of 14 residues. The sample consisted of peripheral blood. The sequence derives from a man younger than 35 with active or convalescent COVID-19. J is TRBJ2-7 and V is TRBV7-9, with 8 bases fitting TRBD2. CDR3 protein: CASSLVAGTYEQYF. The CDR3 DNA reads as TGTGCCAGCAGCTTAGTAGCGGGGACGTACGAGCAGTACTTC.